The T cell receptor (beta chain) under discussion was sequenced for a study of cytotoxic CD8 clonotypes in ibrutinib-treated CLL. Study as a whole: Mean productive templates were 255,043; mean productive rearrangements were roughly 90,000. Findings of the study overall: Higher clonality was seen at ibrutinib response and a return toward baseline at progression.

TCRdb's copy holds only in-frame clones and misses some; the assay was immunoSEQ multiplex PCR. Among 76,000 or so clones, less than 85% were seen once, and the ten largest hold 38%. Cryopreserved PBMCs provided around 2.2 micrograms of genomic DNA for the TCR beta libraries. Points on this clone: Its antigen is currently unknown.

The germline V gene encodes CDR1 LNHNV and CDR2 YYDKDF (reference sequence). The CDR3 is 15 residues long. V shed 0 bases and J shed 3 bases, with 12 bases lying between them. The V call is TRBV15, the J call TRBJ2-7, with a tentative D call TRBD2 (5 bases). The receptor was derived from a human donor with chronic lymphocytic leukemia. The sample consisted of PBMCs, taken after 24 months of ibrutinib treatment. Here the CDR3 DNA reads TGTGCCACCAGCAGAGATATCGGAGGATTCTACGAGCAGTACTTC. Residues: CATSRDIGGFYEQYF.